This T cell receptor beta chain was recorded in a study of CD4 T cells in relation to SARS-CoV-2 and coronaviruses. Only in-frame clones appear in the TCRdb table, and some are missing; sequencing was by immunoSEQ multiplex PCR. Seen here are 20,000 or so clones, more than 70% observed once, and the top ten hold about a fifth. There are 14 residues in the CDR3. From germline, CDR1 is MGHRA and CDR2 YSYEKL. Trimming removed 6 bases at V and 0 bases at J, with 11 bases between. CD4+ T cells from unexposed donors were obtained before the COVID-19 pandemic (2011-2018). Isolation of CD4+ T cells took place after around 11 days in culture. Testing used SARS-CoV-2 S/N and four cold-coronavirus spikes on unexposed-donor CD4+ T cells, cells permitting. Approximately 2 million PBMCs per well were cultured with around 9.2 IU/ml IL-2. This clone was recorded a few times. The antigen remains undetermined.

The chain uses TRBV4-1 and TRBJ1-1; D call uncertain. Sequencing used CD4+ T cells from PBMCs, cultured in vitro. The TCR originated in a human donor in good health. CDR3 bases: TGCGCCAGCAGGGGCTTACTCCTGAACACTGAAGCTTTCTTT. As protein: CASRGLLLNTEAFF.